The source of this T cell receptor (beta chain) is a study of blood T cell repertoires in COVID-19. Participants were placed into cohorts based on the clinical history they reported. Trimming took 0 bases from V and 2 from J, leaving 11 bases between them. The CDR3 loop spans 16 amino acids. The germline gives CDR1 SGHTA, CDR2 FQGNSA. TCRdb's table, derived via immunoSEQ multiplex PCR, lists solely in-frame clones and lacks some. The profile shows approximately 170,000 clones, approximately 81% of them singletons. This sequence joins TRBV7-2 and TRBJ1-3; maybe TRBD1 (5 bases). Sequencing was done on a sample of PBMCs or T cells enriched from blood (not recorded which). This clonotype was sampled from a woman aged 45 to 65 who had recovered from COVID-19. This CDR3 reads CASSLAGGRAGNTIYF. The CDR3 nucleotides read TGTGCCAGCAGCTTAGCGGGGGGGAGAGCTGGAAACACCATATATTTT.